This TCR beta chain is from a study of T cell responses to AZD1222 COVID-19 vaccine. Study at large: Second-dose timings of about 4 or about 12 weeks were pooled. Points from the study as a whole: Repertoires were collected only later (after the peak T cell response had occurred). Two AZD1222 doses significantly raised spike-specific TCR breadth and depth over controls. Just 5 or 6 AZD1222 recipients tested seropositive at baseline.

Sequencing used immunoSEQ multiplex PCR; TCRdb keeps in-frame clones, though not all of them. The sample has about 76,000 clones, 70% to 90% seen once. The table lists this clone with a few counts. The target antigen is unknown. Germline CDR1 reads SQVTM; CDR2 reads ANQGSEA. This CDR3 is 14 amino acids long. The V and J ends lost 4 bases and 5 bases respectively, with 17 bases between them. The J gene is TRBJ1-1, the V gene TRBV29-1; D is unresolved. This TCR derives from an adult in good health. The sample consisted of peripheral blood, taken on day 0 of AZD1222 vaccination. CDR3 in amino acids: CSVGFSVAGTEAFF. For the CDR3, the DNA is TGCAGCGTTGGGTTTTCTGTCGCGGGTACTGAAGCTTTCTTT.